The rows below give T cell receptor beta chains drawn from one sample of a study of T cell responses to AZD1222 COVID-19 vaccine. Assay: immunoSEQ multiplex PCR; the TCRdb copy retains only in-frame clones and omits some. The table shows some 56,000 clones, with roughly 87% occurring only once. The source material was peripheral blood, sampled 28 days after the second AZD1222 dose. These receptors all come from an adult who received the AZD1222 COVID-19 vaccine. The CDR3 runs from the conserved cysteine through the conserved F or W. A D gene is named only where the DNA matches it firmly. Clone size, where shown, is once, few, many, or a class for clones that have expanded.

TRBV5-1,TRBJ1-1,-,-,CASTLRDKAFF,TGCGCCAGCACCTTGCGGGACAAAGCTTTCTTT
TRBV2,TRBJ1-2,-,-,CASSEMGGYTF,TGTGCCAGCAGTGAGATGGGTGGCTACACCTTC
TRBV29-1,TRBJ1-2,-,-,CSVEDRAAYGYTF,TGCAGCGTTGAAGATCGGGCAGCCTATGGCTACACCTTC
TRBV6-5,TRBJ1-1,-,-,CALWRMNTEAFF,TGTGCCCTATGGCGGATGAACACTGAAGCTTTCTTT
TRBV27,TRBJ1-4,TRBD1,once,CASSFRGRGFANEKLFF,TGTGCCAGCAGTTTTCGTGGCAGGGGGTTTGCTAATGAAAAACTGTTTTTT
TRBV30,TRBJ1-2,-,-,CAWSVVPNYTF,TGTGCCTGGAGTGTCGTTCCCAACTACACCTTC
TRBV28,TRBJ1-2,-,few,CASSFSDGVGYTF,TGTGCCAGCAGTTTTTCTGACGGGGTGGGCTACACCTTC
TRBV11-2,TRBJ2-3,TRBD2,-,CASSLEGGRTDTQYF,TGTGCCAGCAGCTTAGAGGGAGGGAGAACAGATACGCAGTATTTT
TRBV7-9,TRBJ1-1,-,-,CASSLGAGTEAFF,TGTGCCAGCAGTTTAGGGGCGGGCACTGAAGCTTTCTTT
TRBV3-1/TRBV3-2,TRBJ2-3,TRBD2,-,CASSQGLGVGGTIADTQYF,TGTGCCAGCAGCCAAGGTTTGGGGGTGGGAGGGACTATTGCAGATACGCAGTATTTT
TRBV6-5,TRBJ1-5,-,few,CASISAADQPQHF,TGTGCCAGCATCTCGGCGGCGGATCAGCCCCAGCATTTT
TRBV5-4,TRBJ2-7,-,-,CASSRGGNYEQYF,TGTGCCAGCAGCCGCGGAGGGAACTACGAGCAGTACTTC
TRBV19,TRBJ2-7,-,-,CASSRRGLGPYEQYF,TGTGCCAGTAGTAGGAGGGGATTGGGCCCCTACGAGCAGTACTTC
TRBV28,TRBJ1-5,-,once,CASSTSGNQPQHF,-
TRBV7-9,TRBJ2-5,TRBD2,-,CASSFGSGGARETQYF,TGTGCCAGCAGCTTCGGTAGCGGGGGGGCGAGAGAGACCCAGTACTTC
TRBV3-1/TRBV3-2,TRBJ2-6,TRBD1,-,CASSQTGAGANVLTF,TGTGCCAGCAGCCAGACAGGGGCTGGGGCCAACGTCCTGACTTTC
TRBV6-5,TRBJ1-5,-,-,CASSYSPGENQPQHF,TGTGCCAGCAGTTACTCACCAGGGGAGAATCAGCCCCAGCATTTT
TRBV30,TRBJ1-5,-,-,CAWSSGNQPQHF,TGTGCCTGGAGCTCAGGGAATCAGCCCCAGCATTTT
TRBV5-4,TRBJ1-6,-,-,CASSLESLGATLHF,TGTGCCAGCAGCTTGGAGTCCCTTGGGGCGACCCTCCACTTT
TRBV6-5,TRBJ2-1,-,-,CAIRGGEQFF,TGTGCCATCCGGGGCGGTGAGCAGTTCTTC
TRBV12-5,TRBJ2-3,TRBD2,-,CASGSLLAGVTDTQYF,TGTGCTAGTGGTTCCTTACTAGCGGGAGTAACAGATACGCAGTATTTT
TRBV5-5,TRBJ2-2,TRBD2,-,CASSLGLAGMGSNTGELFF,TGTGCCAGCAGCCTGGGGCTAGCGGGGATGGGTTCGAACACCGGGGAGCTGTTTTTT
TRBV29-1,TRBJ2-5,TRBD2,-,CSVGPSGGETQYF,TGCAGCGTTGGGCCTAGCGGGGGGGAGACCCAGTACTTC
TRBV6-2/TRBV6-3,TRBJ1-2,TRBD1,-,CASSSSQGNGYTF,TGTGCCAGCAGTTCCTCACAGGGGAATGGCTACACCTTC
TRBV28,TRBJ2-5,-,-,CASSFSVGTLDQETQYF,TGTGCCAGCAGTTTCTCGGTTGGGACATTAGATCAAGAGACCCAGTACTTC
TRBV5-1,TRBJ2-2,-,-,CASSLRPNTGELFF,TGCGCCAGCAGTTTACGGCCGAACACCGGGGAGCTGTTTTTT
TRBV5-5,TRBJ2-7,-,once,CASSLDQQSFYEQYF,TGTGCCAGCAGCTTGGATCAACAATCATTCTACGAGCAGTACTTC
TRBV5-1,TRBJ2-3,TRBD2,-,CASTPGIFIAGLLDTQYF,TGCGCCAGCACCCCGGGGATATTTATAGCGGGCTTGTTGGATACGCAGTATTTT
TRBV6-5,TRBJ2-1,TRBD2,few,CASKLAGRFDEQFF,TGTGCCAGCAAACTAGCGGGACGTTTTGATGAGCAGTTCTTC
TRBV20-1,TRBJ1-6,-,-,CSASQGYDSPLHF,TGCAGTGCTAGTCAGGGGTATGATTCACCCCTCCACTTT
TRBV5-4,TRBJ2-3,-,few,CASLAEGDTQYF,TGTGCCAGCCTTGCTGAGGGAGATACGCAGTATTTT
TRBV5-1,TRBJ1-6,-,once,CASSLEGVGGSPLHF,TGCGCCAGCAGCTTGGAAGGGGTAGGCGGTTCACCCCTCCACTTT
TRBV6-5,TRBJ2-3,TRBD2,-,CASSYSPLAGGDTQYF,TGTGCCAGCAGTTACTCTCCACTAGCGGGCGGAGATACGCAGTATTTT
TRBV12-3/TRBV12-4,TRBJ1-6,-,-,CASSFKNSPLHF,TGTGCCAGCAGTTTTAAAAATTCACCCCTCCACTTT
TRBV6-7,TRBJ1-2,-,-,CASTGVEFGYTF,TGTGCCAGCACTGGCGTGGAGTTTGGCTACACCTTC
TRBV27,TRBJ2-7,TRBD1,-,CASSLRGRGLSSGYEQYF,TGTGCCAGCAGTTTAAGGGGCAGGGGGCTGAGCTCGGGCTACGAGCAGTACTTC
TRBV4-3,TRBJ2-7,-,-,CASSQDRNRGGEQYF,TGCGCCAGCAGCCAAGATCGAAACAGGGGAGGCGAGCAGTACTTC
TRBV30,TRBJ2-3,TRBD2,-,CAWNTGGVDTQYF,TGTGCCTGGAACACGGGGGGGGTAGATACGCAGTATTTT
TRBV24-1,TRBJ2-3,TRBD1,-,CATSDLRPGQGADTQYF,TGTGCCACCAGTGATTTGCGGCCGGGACAGGGTGCAGATACGCAGTATTTT
TRBV19,TRBJ1-5,-,-,CAISLIGGASNQPQHF,TGTGCCATCAGCCTGATCGGGGGCGCGAGCAATCAGCCCCAGCATTTT
TRBV28,TRBJ1-1,TRBD1,few,CASSAPTGVNTEAFF,TGTGCCAGCAGTGCCCCGACAGGGGTGAACACTGAAGCTTTCTTT
TRBV7-9,TRBJ1-5,-,-,CASSLGGVENQPQHF,TGTGCCAGCAGCTTAGGTGGAGTAGAGAATCAGCCCCAGCATTTT
TRBV6-5,TRBJ1-2,-,-,CASRQIDYGYTF,TGTGCCAGCAGGCAGATCGACTATGGCTACACCTTC
TRBV5-1,TRBJ1-2,-,-,CASRGSAEGYGYTF,TGCGCAAGCCGAGGCTCGGCAGAAGGTTATGGCTACACCTTC